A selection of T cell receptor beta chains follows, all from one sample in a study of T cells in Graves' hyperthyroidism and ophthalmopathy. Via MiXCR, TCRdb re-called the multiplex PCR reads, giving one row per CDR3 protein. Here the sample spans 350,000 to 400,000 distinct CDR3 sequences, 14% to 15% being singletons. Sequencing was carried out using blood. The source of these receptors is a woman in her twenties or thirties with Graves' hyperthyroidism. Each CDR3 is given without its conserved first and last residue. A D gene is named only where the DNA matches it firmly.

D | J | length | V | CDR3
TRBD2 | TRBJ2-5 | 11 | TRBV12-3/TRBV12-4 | ASSLSSGISPY
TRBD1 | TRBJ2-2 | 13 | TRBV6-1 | ASSVSQGATGELF
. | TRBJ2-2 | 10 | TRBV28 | ASSTKTGELF
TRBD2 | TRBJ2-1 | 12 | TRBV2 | ASGLAGVYNEQF
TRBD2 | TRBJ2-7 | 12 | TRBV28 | ATEREGALSGQY
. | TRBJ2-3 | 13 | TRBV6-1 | ASRNPSGSTDTQY
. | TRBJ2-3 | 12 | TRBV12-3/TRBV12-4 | ASSLIRSTDTQY
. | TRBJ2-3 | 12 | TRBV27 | ASSLNDEGDTQY
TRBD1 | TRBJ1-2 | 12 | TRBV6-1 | ASRKSGQRYGYT
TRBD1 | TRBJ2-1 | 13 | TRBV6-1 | ASSHPGTGRNEQF
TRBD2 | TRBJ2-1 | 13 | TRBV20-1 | SADIAGKKKNEQF
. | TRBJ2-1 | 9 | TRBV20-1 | SARARNEQF
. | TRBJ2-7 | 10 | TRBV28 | ASTAGWYEQY
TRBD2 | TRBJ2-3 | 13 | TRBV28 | ASSLGGEGISTQY
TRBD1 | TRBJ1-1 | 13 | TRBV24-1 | ATSDHRGPNTEAF
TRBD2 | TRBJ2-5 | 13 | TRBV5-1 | ASRLAGGPEETQY
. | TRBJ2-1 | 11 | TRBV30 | AWSYGDYNEQF
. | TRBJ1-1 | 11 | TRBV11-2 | ASSLTQNTEAF
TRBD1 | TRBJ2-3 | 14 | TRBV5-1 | ATKRDRGSGTDTQY
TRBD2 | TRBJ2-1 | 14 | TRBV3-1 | ASSRGSWTSGSEQF
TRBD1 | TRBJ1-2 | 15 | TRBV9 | ASSGGTGVQFNYGYT
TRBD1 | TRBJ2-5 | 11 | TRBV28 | ASNLQGTETQY
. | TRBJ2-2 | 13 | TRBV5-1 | ASSLVQINTGELF
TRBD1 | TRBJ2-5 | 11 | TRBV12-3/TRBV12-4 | ASSLAGGTGMY
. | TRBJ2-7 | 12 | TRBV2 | ASSEVGQGYEQY
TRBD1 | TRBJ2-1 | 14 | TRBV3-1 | ASSQDRQGFYNEQF
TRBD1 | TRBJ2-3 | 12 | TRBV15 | ATSGNRGTDTQY
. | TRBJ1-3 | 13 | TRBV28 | ASSLGSGVGNTIY
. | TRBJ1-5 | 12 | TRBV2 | ASSPGARNQPQH
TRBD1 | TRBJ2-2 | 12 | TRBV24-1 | ATGSDRGTGELF
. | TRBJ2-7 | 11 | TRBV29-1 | SGIIGRGYEQY
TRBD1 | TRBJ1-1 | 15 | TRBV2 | ASSERRQGMRWGEAF
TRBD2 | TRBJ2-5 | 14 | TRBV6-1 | ARPGLAGRGPRTQY
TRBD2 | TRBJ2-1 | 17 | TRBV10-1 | ASSEGRLAGGIRNNEQF
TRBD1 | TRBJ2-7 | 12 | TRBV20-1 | SAMPGQGFYEQY
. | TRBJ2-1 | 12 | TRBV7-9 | ASSSGLDLNEQF
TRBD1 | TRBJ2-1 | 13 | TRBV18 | ASSPGTGTHNEQF
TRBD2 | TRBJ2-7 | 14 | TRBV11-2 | ASSLALGGRTYEQY
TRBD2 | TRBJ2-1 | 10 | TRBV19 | ASSSLAGLRF
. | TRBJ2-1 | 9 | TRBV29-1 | SVYPTDEQF
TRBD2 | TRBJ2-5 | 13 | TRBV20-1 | SARNPSGPWETQY
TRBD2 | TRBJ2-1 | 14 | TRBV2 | ASSARTSGRAYEQF
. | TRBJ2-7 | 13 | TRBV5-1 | ASSLISGLSYEQY
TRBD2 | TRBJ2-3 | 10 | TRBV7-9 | ASTLGGGLQY
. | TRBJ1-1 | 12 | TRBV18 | ASSRKQGSTEAF
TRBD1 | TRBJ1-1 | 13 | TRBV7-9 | ASSTLAGGGTEAF
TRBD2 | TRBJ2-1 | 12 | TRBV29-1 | SVGAGGIYNEQF
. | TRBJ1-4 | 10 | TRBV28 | ASSPRAEKLF
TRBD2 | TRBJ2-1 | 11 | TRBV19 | ASRLAGGNEQF